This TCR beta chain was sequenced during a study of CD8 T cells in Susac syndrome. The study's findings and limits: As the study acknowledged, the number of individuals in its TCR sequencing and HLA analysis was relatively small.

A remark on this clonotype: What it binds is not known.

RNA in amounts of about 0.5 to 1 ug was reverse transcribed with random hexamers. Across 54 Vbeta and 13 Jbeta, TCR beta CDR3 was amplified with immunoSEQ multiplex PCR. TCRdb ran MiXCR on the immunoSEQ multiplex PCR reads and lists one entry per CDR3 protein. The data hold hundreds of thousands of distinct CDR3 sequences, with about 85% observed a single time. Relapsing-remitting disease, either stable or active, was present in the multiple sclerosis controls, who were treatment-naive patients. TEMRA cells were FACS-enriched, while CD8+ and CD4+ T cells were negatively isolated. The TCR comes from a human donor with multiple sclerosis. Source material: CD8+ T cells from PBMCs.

The CDR3 spells CASSLGGARSYGYTF. The CDR3 nucleotides are TGTGCCAGCAGCTTAGGGGGGGCGCGCTCCTATGGCTACACCTTC. The V gene is TRBV13, the J gene TRBJ1-2; the D gene is possibly TRBD1 (6 bases). Deletions cut 0 bases from V and 4 bases from J, with 12 bases between. This CDR3 has 15 amino acids. CDR1 is PRHDT, CDR2 FYEKMQ, per germline (reference sequence).